What follows are 30 T cell receptor beta chains derived from one specimen sequenced in a study of blood T cell repertoires in COVID-19. Data came from immunoSEQ multiplex PCR; TCRdb stores just in-frame clones and leaves some out. The sample has some 11,000 clones; about 93% are singletons. Sample: peripheral blood. The receptors were sampled from a woman between 70 and 85 years old with active COVID-19.

The rearrangement joins TRBV7-8 to TRBJ2-3, with 15 bases aligning to TRBD2. Trimming took 5 bases from V and 1 from J; bases not matched to a gene: 7. CDR3 length: 18 residues. Germline V CDR1 and CDR2: SGHVS, FQNEAQ. The CDR3 region is CASSQGTSGGIRTDTQYF. CDR3 DNA sequence: TGTGCCAGCAGCCAAGGGACTAGCGGGGGGATTCGCACAGATACGCAGTATTTT.

This clone was picked up one time. V is TRBV6-6 and J is TRBJ1-1; 8 bases line up with TRBD1. This CDR3 has 17 residues. The V gene's germline CDR1 is MNHNY and CDR2 SVGAGI (reference sequence). J lost 7 bases, V lost 5 bases, and 18 bases had no gene match. In DNA, the CDR3 is TGTGCCAGCAGTCGACCTCAACGAGGGACAGGCGAGGTTGAAGCTTTCTTT. It encodes CASSRPQRGTGEVEAFF.

The V gene is TRBV28, the J gene TRBJ1-6, with 10 bases aligning to TRBD1. Looked up from germline, CDR1 is MDHEN and CDR2 is SYDVKM. With 2 bases clipped from V and 7 bases from J, the junction kept 5 bases outside the gene matches. This CDR3 spans 16 amino acids. The CDR3 sequence is CASSLGDRGANSPLHF. The CDR3 DNA follows: TGTGCCAGCAGTTTAGGGGACAGGGGAGCAAATTCACCCCTCCACTTT.

The gene calls are TRBV5-1 and TRBJ1-4; D call uncertain. The CDR3 contains 15 residues. Germline V gene data show CDR1 as SGHRS and CDR2 as YFSETQ. The V end was cut by 0 bases, the J end by 3 bases, with 9 bases between. CDR3 nucleotide sequence: TGCGCCAGCAGCTTGGACAGCGGGGCTAATGAAAAACTGTTTTTT. Its translation is CASSLDSGANEKLFF.

The rearrangement uses TRBV7-9 and TRBJ2-7; tentative D call: TRBD2 (6 bases). Trimming removed 4 bases at V and 3 bases at J, with 13 bases between. Germline assignment: CDR1 SEHNR and CDR2 FQNEAQ (reference sequence). CDR3 size: 14 residues. The CDR3: CASSSRGEVYEQYF. The CDR3 coding sequence is TGTGCCAGCAGCTCTCGCGGGGAAGTCTACGAGCAGTACTTC.

The chain recombines TRBV4-1 with TRBJ2-3, with TRBD2 matching 12 bases. The CDR3 is 17 amino acids. V shed 3 bases and J 1 base; nucleotides not matched to a gene: 5. Germline CDR1 MGHRA, CDR2 YSYEKL. CDR3 DNA: TGCGCCAGCAGCCAGCCTCGACTAGCGGGGGGCACAGATACGCAGTATTTT. Its translation is CASSQPRLAGGTDTQYF.

V is TRBV30 and J is TRBJ1-1, with 9 bases aligning to TRBD1. V shed 5 bases, J shed 3 bases, and the junction held 1 base outside the gene matches. From germline, CDR1 is GTSNPN and CDR2 SVGIG (reference sequence). The CDR3 has 12 residues. CDR3 protein: CAWDRGDTEAFF. The CDR3 DNA reads TGTGCCTGGGACAGGGGGGACACTGAAGCTTTCTTT.

J is TRBJ2-7 and V is TRBV7-2, with 8 bases lining up with TRBD1. CDR1 and CDR2 (germline): SGHTA, FQGNSA. Trimming at V came to 3 bases and at J to 6 bases, leaving 7 bases not matched to a gene. The CDR3 is 14 residues long. CDR3 residues: CASSFWTGSAEQYF. The CDR3 bases are TGTGCCAGCAGCTTCTGGACAGGGTCCGCCGAGCAGTACTTC.

The chain employs TRBV10-3 and TRBJ1-1; tentative D call: TRBD1 (6 bases). The CDR3 consists of 13 residues. CDR1 and CDR2 (germline): ENHRY, SYGVKD. V dropped 9 bases and J dropped 6 bases, with 17 bases sitting between them. CDR3 region: CAMARAGASEAFF. Written as DNA, the CDR3 is TGTGCCATGGCGCGGGCAGGGGCCTCTGAAGCTTTCTTT.

This clone came up a few times. The rearrangement uses TRBV13 and TRBJ2-2; D uncertain. Per the germline V gene, CDR1 is PRHDT and CDR2 is FYEKMQ (reference sequence). This CDR3 has 16 residues. Trimming took 5 bases from V and 0 from J, leaving 13 bases between them. In DNA form, the CDR3 reads TGTGCCAGCAGCCGCCGACTGGTTTCGAACACCGGGGAGCTGTTTTTT. Amino acids: CASSRRLVSNTGELFF.

This clone was observed a single time. The chain recombines TRBV7-9 with TRBJ2-5, with TRBD2 as a possible D gene (5 bases). V lost 6 bases and J lost 5, with 16 bases in between. CDR1 is SEHNR and CDR2 is FQNEAQ in the germline V gene (reference sequence). The CDR3 extends over 14 amino acids. CDR3: CASRTGGLGETQYF. CDR3 bases: TGTGCCAGCAGAACGGGCGGGCTCGGGGAGACCCAGTACTTC.

The rearrangement uses TRBV19 and TRBJ2-1; 7 bases align to TRBD2. Germline loops: CDR1 LNHDA, CDR2 SQIVND (reference sequence). This CDR3 spans 15 amino acids. V dropped 10 bases and J dropped 0; count of bases not matched to a gene: 9. The CDR3 nucleotides read TGTGCCACTCTCACTAGCGATAGCTCCTACAATGAGCAGTTCTTC. It encodes CATLTSDSSYNEQFF.

This clone was detected only once. The gene calls are TRBV3-1 (or the pseudogene TRBV3-2) and TRBJ1-4; 7 bases agree with TRBD1. The CDR3 is 15 residues long. J lost 3 bases, V lost 3 bases, and 4 bases had no gene match. In germline, CDR1 is LGHDT, CDR2 YNNKEL (reference sequence). CDR3: CASSHRTGPNEKLFF. DNA of the CDR3: TGTGCCAGCAGCCACCGGACAGGCCCTAATGAAAAACTGTTTTTT.

This clone appeared a few times. The rearrangement uses TRBV7-2 and TRBJ1-5, with D unclear. The ends were cut back, 1 base at V and 4 bases at J, with 8 bases in the middle. The CDR3 totals 14 residues. CDR1 is SGHTA and CDR2 is FQGNSA in the germline V gene. The CDR3 loop is CASSLVAGNQPQHF. CDR3 DNA: TGTGCCAGCAGCTTAGTTGCAGGTAATCAGCCCCAGCATTTT.

This chain joins TRBV7-9 and TRBJ2-7; D may be TRBD2 (6 bases). The CDR3 length is 14 residues. V was pared by 4 bases and J by 2 bases, with 12 bases between. Germline V gene lookup returns CDR1 SEHNR and CDR2 FQNEAQ (reference sequence). The CDR3 DNA reads TGTGCCAGCAGCTCGTACGGGAGTACCTACGAGCAGTACTTC. Its protein product is CASSSYGSTYEQYF.

The rearrangement joins TRBV5-4 to TRBJ2-7, with 9 bases identical to TRBD2. The CDR3 totals 16 residues. The germline V gene has CDR1 SGHNT and CDR2 YYREEE (reference sequence). With 4 bases clipped from V and 4 bases from J, the junction kept 12 bases outside the gene matches. As DNA, the CDR3 is TGTGCCAGCAGCGCCTATTGGGCGGGAGGGCTGTACGAGCAGTACTTC. This codes for CASSAYWAGGLYEQYF.

The V call is TRBV7-2, the J call TRBJ2-7; 13 bases agree with TRBD2. The germline V gene encodes CDR1 SGHTA and CDR2 FQGNSA. This CDR3 contains 18 residues. With 1 base clipped from V and 0 bases from J, the junction kept 6 bases outside the gene matches. The CDR3: CASSLEGTSGVSSYEQYF. The CDR3 DNA reads as TGTGCCAGCAGCTTAGAAGGGACTAGCGGGGTAAGCTCCTACGAGCAGTACTTC.

The chain carries TRBV12-3 or TRBV12-4 and TRBJ2-1; D is unclear. The CDR3 totals 11 residues. Trimming removed 7 bases at V and 9 bases at J, with 10 bases between. The chain's CDR3 is CASKTGFEQFF. CDR3 coding DNA: TGTGCCAGCAAAACCGGGTTTGAGCAGTTCTTC.

The rearrangement joins TRBV19 to TRBJ1-2, with D maybe TRBD1 (6 bases). CDR3 size: 15 residues. Germline CDR1 and CDR2: LNHDA and SQIVND (reference sequence). V was trimmed by 7 bases and J by 0 bases, leaving 15 bases between them. The CDR3 protein is CASIPGENPNYGYTF. CDR3 DNA sequence: TGTGCCAGTATTCCAGGGGAGAATCCTAACTATGGCTACACCTTC.

The chain uses TRBV19 and TRBJ2-7; TRBD1 matches at 12 bases. The CDR3 is made up of 15 amino acids. The V gene's germline CDR1 is LNHDA and CDR2 SQIVND (reference sequence). Trimming took 1 base from V and 6 from J; bases not matched to a gene: 4. CDR3 in DNA: TGTGCCAGTAGTATAGGTGGGACAGGGGGCGCCGAGCAGTACTTC. It encodes CASSIGGTGGAEQYF.

The V and J genes are TRBV10-1 and TRBJ2-1; tentatively, D is TRBD2 (5 bases). Germline CDR1 and CDR2: WNHNN and SYGVQD (reference sequence). This CDR3 is 15 amino acids long. Deletions cut 4 bases from V and 4 bases from J, with 14 bases between. CDR3 bases: TGCGCCAGCAGTGCGGGATCCGTCCCGTACAATGAGCAGTTCTTC. It specifies CASSAGSVPYNEQFF.

The chain recombines TRBV18 with TRBJ1-2, with 12 bases that match TRBD1. The junction had 4 bases not matched to a gene; V was cut back by 1 base and J by 10 bases. The germline V gene encodes CDR1 KGHSH and CDR2 LQKENI. The CDR3 consists of 14 residues. CDR3 loop: CASSPLGQGASYTF. CDR3 bases: TGTGCCAGCTCACCACTGGGACAGGGGGCATCCTACACCTTC.

This rearrangement joins TRBV30 to TRBJ2-1; D is perhaps TRBD1 (5 bases). Trimming removed 0 bases from V and 7 bases from J, with 7 bases in between. Germline V gene lookup returns CDR1 GTSNPN and CDR2 SVGIG (reference sequence). The CDR3 covers 12 residues. CDR3 region: CAWSVKGNEQFF. CDR3 in DNA: TGTGCCTGGAGTGTAAAGGGGAATGAGCAGTTCTTC. Together with reference TRBV30 and TRBJ2-1, the CDR3 gives the full variable domain: SQTIHQWPATLVQPVGSPLSLECTVEGTSNPNLYWYRQAAGRGLQLLFYSVGIGQISSEVPQNLSASRPQDRQFILSSKKLLLSDSGFYLCAWSVKGNEQFFGPGTRLTVL.

The chain couples TRBV6-4 to TRBJ2-4; 9 bases match TRBD1. Germline lookup yields CDR1 MRHNA and CDR2 SNTAGT. This CDR3 region has 13 residues. Losses at the gene ends were 6 bases for V and 9 bases for J; bases not matched to a gene: 6. CDR3 DNA: TGTGCCAGCAGCAGGACAGGGGAGAGCATTCAGTACTTC. It yields the protein CASSRTGESIQYF.

This clone was seen only once. This chain uses TRBV2 with TRBJ2-2; 9 positions match TRBD2. J lost 1 base, V lost 6 bases, and 6 bases had no gene match. Germline V gene data show CDR1 as SNHLY and CDR2 as FYNNEI. The CDR3 runs to 16 residues. The chain's CDR3 is CASSLGLARNTGELFF. DNA for the CDR3: TGTGCCAGCAGCCTGGGACTAGCCCGGAACACCGGGGAGCTGTTTTTT.

The chain combines TRBV6-2 or TRBV6-3 with TRBJ2-7, with D tentatively TRBD1 (6 bases). The V gene lost 5 bases and the J gene lost 3 bases, with 14 bases spanning the gap. This CDR3 spans 14 amino acids. The germline V gene encodes CDR1 MNHEY and CDR2 SVGEGT. The CDR3 DNA follows: TGTGCCAGCAGTCTACAGGGAATTATCTACGAGCAGTACTTC. Its translation: CASSLQGIIYEQYF.

The genes are TRBV18 and TRBJ2-2; 8 nucleotides match TRBD2. After removal of 5 bases from V and 4 bases from J, the junction contained 9 bases not matched to a gene. This CDR3 contains 16 residues. CDR1 and CDR2 (germline): KGHSH, LQKENI. CDR3 protein: CASSTSLAGLTGELFF. DNA of the CDR3: TGTGCCAGCTCAACGTCGTTAGCGGGACTCACCGGGGAGCTGTTTTTT.

The DNA for the CDR3 is TGTGCCAGCGGGTTAGCGGGAAGCACAGATACGCAGTATTTT. Translating it yields CASGLAGSTDTQYF. This chain connects TRBV6-5 to TRBJ2-3; 8 bases match TRBD2. Germline V gene lookup returns CDR1 MNHEY and CDR2 SVGAGI. J gave up 0 bases and V 8 bases, and 4 bases lay outside the gene matches. This CDR3 spans 14 amino acids.

V and J are TRBV19 and TRBJ1-5; D is perhaps TRBD1 (6 bases). In germline, CDR1 is LNHDA, CDR2 SQIVND (reference sequence). V was trimmed by 10 bases and J by 7 bases, leaving 23 bases between them. CDR3 length equals 15 residues. The CDR3 DNA is TGTGCCACCCAACCGACAGGCCTCGGAGGCCAGCCCCAGCATTTT. This gives the protein CATQPTGLGGQPQHF.

The J gene is TRBJ2-7, the V gene TRBV27, with 7 bases aligning to TRBD2. Germline-derived CDR1 and CDR2 are MNHEY and SMNVEV (reference sequence). The CDR3 has 14 residues. Trimming removed 6 bases from V and 5 bases from J; junction bases left unmatched: 10. The CDR3: CASRIQAGTHEQYF. DNA for the CDR3: TGTGCCAGCAGAATTCAAGCGGGAACCCACGAGCAGTACTTC.